A selection of T cell receptor beta chains follows, all from one sample in a study of blood T cell repertoires in COVID-19. Clones were read by immunoSEQ multiplex PCR, and TCRdb kept only the in-frame ones, dropping some. The sample has 50,000 to 60,000 clones; about 80% are singletons. The sequenced sample consisted of peripheral blood. All receptors derive from a man older than 75 with COVID-19, enrolled during active disease. The CDR3 runs from the conserved cysteine through the conserved F or W. The order of the fields is clone size, V gene, J gene, D gene, CDR3 protein, CDR3 DNA. The D gene is left open where the match is weak. Clone size is given for some rows only: seen once, a few or many times, or a class if the clone is expanded.

clone size: NA; V gene: TRBV19; J gene: TRBJ1-5; D gene: NA; CDR3 protein: CASSWRNQPQHF; CDR3 DNA: TGTGCCAGTTCCTGGCGCAATCAGCCCCAGCATTTT
clone size: few; V gene: TRBV14; J gene: TRBJ1-6; D gene: TRBD1; CDR3 protein: CASSQREGQGWYSPLHF; CDR3 DNA: TGTGCCAGCAGCCAGAGGGAAGGACAGGGTTGGTATTCACCCCTCCACTTT
clone size: few; V gene: TRBV9; J gene: TRBJ1-3; D gene: TRBD1; CDR3 protein: CASSDQGGGNTIYF; CDR3 DNA: TGTGCCAGCAGCGATCAGGGGGGCGGAAACACCATATATTTT
clone size: NA; V gene: TRBV5-8; J gene: TRBJ1-1; D gene: NA; CDR3 protein: CASSFNLGGKDTEAFF; CDR3 DNA: TGTGCCAGCAGCTTCAATTTGGGGGGTAAGGACACTGAAGCTTTCTTT
clone size: NA; V gene: TRBV9; J gene: TRBJ1-1; D gene: NA; CDR3 protein: CASSRAGLDTEAFF; CDR3 DNA: TGTGCCAGCAGCCGGGCAGGGTTGGACACTGAAGCTTTCTTT
clone size: NA; V gene: TRBV24-1; J gene: TRBJ2-1; D gene: TRBD2; CDR3 protein: CATTGTSGRVNEQFF; CDR3 DNA: TGTGCCACCACCGGGACTAGCGGGAGGGTCAATGAGCAGTTCTTC
clone size: NA; V gene: TRBV30; J gene: TRBJ1-1; D gene: NA; CDR3 protein: CACYHRPNTEAFF; CDR3 DNA: TGTGCCTGTTACCACAGGCCGAACACTGAAGCTTTCTTT
clone size: NA; V gene: TRBV18; J gene: TRBJ2-2; D gene: NA; CDR3 protein: CASSPQRDPNTGELFF; CDR3 DNA: TGTGCCAGCTCACCCCAGCGTGACCCGAACACCGGGGAGCTGTTTTTT
clone size: NA; V gene: TRBV7-9; J gene: TRBJ1-2; D gene: NA; CDR3 protein: CASSFGAGPLGYTF; CDR3 DNA: TGTGCCAGCAGCTTCGGTGCAGGGCCACTTGGCTACACCTTC
clone size: NA; V gene: TRBV11-2; J gene: TRBJ1-1; D gene: NA; CDR3 protein: CASSSTLVGGISTEAFF; CDR3 DNA: TGTGCCAGCAGCTCGACCCTTGTGGGGGGGATATCCACTGAAGCTTTCTTT
clone size: NA; V gene: TRBV5-1; J gene: TRBJ1-1; D gene: TRBD1; CDR3 protein: CASSVNLGTGSTEAFF; CDR3 DNA: TGCGCCAGCAGCGTGAATCTCGGGACAGGGAGCACTGAAGCTTTCTTT
clone size: once; V gene: TRBV30; J gene: TRBJ2-5; D gene: NA; CDR3 protein: CAWSVVRETQYF; CDR3 DNA: TGTGCCTGGAGTGTCGTTAGAGAGACCCAGTACTTC
clone size: NA; V gene: TRBV2; J gene: TRBJ1-2; D gene: TRBD1; CDR3 protein: CASSAQGASYGYTF; CDR3 DNA: TGTGCCAGCAGTGCCCAGGGGGCTAGCTATGGCTACACCTTC
clone size: NA; V gene: TRBV7-2; J gene: TRBJ2-2; D gene: TRBD2; CDR3 protein: CASSLPWTSGGPGELFF; CDR3 DNA: TGTGCCAGCAGCTTGCCCTGGACTAGCGGGGGCCCCGGGGAGCTGTTTTTT
clone size: NA; V gene: TRBV28; J gene: TRBJ1-5; D gene: TRBD1; CDR3 protein: CASWGQGSQPQHF; CDR3 DNA: TGTGCCAGCTGGGGACAGGGGTCTCAGCCCCAGCATTTT
clone size: NA; V gene: TRBV18; J gene: TRBJ2-2; D gene: TRBD2; CDR3 protein: CASSEREPNTGELFF; CDR3 DNA: TGTGCCAGCTCGGAGCGGGAACCGAACACCGGGGAGCTGTTTTTT
clone size: NA; V gene: TRBV11-2; J gene: TRBJ2-6; D gene: NA; CDR3 protein: CASSLDLRQRAYSGANVLTF; CDR3 DNA: TGTGCCAGCAGCTTAGATCTGCGACAGCGGGCCTACTCTGGGGCCAACGTCCTGACTTTC
clone size: NA; V gene: TRBV19; J gene: TRBJ1-2; D gene: NA; CDR3 protein: CASFRIGYTF; CDR3 DNA: TGTGCCAGTTTCAGGATCGGCTACACCTTC